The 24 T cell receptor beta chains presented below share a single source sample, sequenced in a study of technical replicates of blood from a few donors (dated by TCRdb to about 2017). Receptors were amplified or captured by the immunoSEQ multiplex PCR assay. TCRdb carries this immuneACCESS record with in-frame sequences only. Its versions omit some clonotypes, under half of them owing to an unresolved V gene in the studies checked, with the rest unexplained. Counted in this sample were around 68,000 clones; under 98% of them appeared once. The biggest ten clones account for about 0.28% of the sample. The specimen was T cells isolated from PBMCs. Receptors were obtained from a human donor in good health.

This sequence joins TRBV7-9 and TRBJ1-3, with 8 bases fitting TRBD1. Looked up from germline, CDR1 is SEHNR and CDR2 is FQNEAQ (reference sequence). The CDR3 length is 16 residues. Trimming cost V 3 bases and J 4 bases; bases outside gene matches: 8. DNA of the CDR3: TGTGCCAGCAGCTTTGGGGGTTGGACAGGGGGAAACACCATATATTTT. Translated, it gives CASSFGGWTGGNTIYF.

The CDR3 loop is CASTVLTGRHEQFF. CDR3 nucleotides: TGTGCCAGCACGGTATTGACAGGAAGGCATGAGCAGTTCTTC. The chain has TRBV28 and TRBJ2-1; TRBD1 might be the D (6 bases). V lost 7 bases and J 8 bases, leaving 18 bases between the germline ends. The CDR3 loop spans 14 amino acids. Germline V gene data show CDR1 as MDHEN and CDR2 as SYDVKM.

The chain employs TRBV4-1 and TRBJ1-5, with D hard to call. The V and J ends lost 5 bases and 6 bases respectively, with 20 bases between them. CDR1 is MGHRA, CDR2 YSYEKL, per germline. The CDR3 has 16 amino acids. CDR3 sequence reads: CASSSITEGVSQPQHF. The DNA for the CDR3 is TGCGCCAGCAGCAGCATAACCGAGGGTGTTAGTCAGCCCCAGCATTTT.

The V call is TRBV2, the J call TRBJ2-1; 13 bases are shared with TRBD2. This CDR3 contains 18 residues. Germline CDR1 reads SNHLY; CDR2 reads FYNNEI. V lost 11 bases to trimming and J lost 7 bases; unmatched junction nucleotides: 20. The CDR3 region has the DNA TGTGCCTCCTATGGTTTACTAGCGGGAGGGCCCCGGGGGAATGAGCAGTTCTTC. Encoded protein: CASYGLLAGGPRGNEQFF.

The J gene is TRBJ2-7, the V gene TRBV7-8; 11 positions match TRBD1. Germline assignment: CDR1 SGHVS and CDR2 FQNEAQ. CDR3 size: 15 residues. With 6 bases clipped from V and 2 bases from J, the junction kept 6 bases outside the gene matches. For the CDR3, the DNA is TGTGCCAGCAGTGCTAGGGACAGGGGGACCTACGAGCAGTACTTC. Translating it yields CASSARDRGTYEQYF.

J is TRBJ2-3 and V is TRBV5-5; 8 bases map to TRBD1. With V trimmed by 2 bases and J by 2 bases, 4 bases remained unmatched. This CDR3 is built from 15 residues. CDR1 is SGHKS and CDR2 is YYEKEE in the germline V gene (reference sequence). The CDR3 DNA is TGTGCCAGCAGCTTAGGACAGGGTGACACAGATACGCAGTATTTT. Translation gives CASSLGQGDTDTQYF.

CDR3 nucleotide sequence: TGTGCCAGCACGCGGCGTCCTGGCTACACCTTC. This translates into CASTRRPGYTF. This chain links TRBV6-7 with TRBJ1-2; D is unresolved. TRBV6-7 is annotated as an ORF whose role is uncertain. This CDR3 spans 11 amino acids. V lost 7 bases and J lost 7, with 10 bases in between.

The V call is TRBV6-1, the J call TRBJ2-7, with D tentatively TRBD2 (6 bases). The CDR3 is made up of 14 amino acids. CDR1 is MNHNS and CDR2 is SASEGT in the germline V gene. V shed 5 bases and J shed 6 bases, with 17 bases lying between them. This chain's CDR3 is CASSPSGLQFEQYF. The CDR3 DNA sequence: TGTGCCAGCAGTCCCAGCGGGCTCCAATTCGAGCAGTACTTC.

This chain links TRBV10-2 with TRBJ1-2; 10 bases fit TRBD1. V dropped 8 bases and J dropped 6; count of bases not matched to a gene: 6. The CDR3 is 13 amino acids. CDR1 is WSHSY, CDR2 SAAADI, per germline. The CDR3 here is CASGQGGSDGYTF. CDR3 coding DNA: TGCGCCAGCGGACAGGGGGGGTCCGATGGCTACACCTTC.

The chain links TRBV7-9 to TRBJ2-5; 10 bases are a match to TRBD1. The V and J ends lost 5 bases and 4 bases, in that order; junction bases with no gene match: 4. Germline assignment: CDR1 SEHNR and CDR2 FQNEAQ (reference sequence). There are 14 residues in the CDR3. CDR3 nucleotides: TGTGCCAGCAGCAGGGGACAGGGGAGAGAGACCCAGTACTTC. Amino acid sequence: CASSRGQGRETQYF.

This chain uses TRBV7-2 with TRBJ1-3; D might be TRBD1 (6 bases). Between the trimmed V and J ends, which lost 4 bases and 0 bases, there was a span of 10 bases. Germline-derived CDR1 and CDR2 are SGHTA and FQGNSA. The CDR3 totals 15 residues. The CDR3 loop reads CASSSDRSSGNTIYF. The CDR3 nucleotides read TGTGCCAGCAGCTCGGACAGAAGCTCTGGAAACACCATATATTTT.

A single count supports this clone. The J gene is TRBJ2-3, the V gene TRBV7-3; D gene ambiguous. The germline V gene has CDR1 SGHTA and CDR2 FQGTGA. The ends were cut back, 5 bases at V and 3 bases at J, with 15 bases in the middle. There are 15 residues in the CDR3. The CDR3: CASSQVSGWTDTQYF. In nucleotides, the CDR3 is TGTGCCAGCAGCCAAGTATCGGGTTGGACAGATACGCAGTATTTT. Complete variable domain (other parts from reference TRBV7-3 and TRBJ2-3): GAGVSQTPSNKVTEKGKYVELRCDPISGHTALYWYRQSLGQGPEFLIYFQGTGAADDSGLPNDRFFAVRPEGSVSTLKIQRTERGDSAVYLCASSQVSGWTDTQYFGPGTRLTVL.

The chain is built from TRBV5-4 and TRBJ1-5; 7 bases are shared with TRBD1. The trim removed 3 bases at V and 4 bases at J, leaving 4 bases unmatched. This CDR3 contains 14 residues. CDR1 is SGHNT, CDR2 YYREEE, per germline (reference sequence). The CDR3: CASSSDRENQPQHF. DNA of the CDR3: TGTGCCAGCAGCTCCGACAGGGAAAATCAGCCCCAGCATTTT.

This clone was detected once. The CDR3 reads CASSLTGRTHGYTF. The DNA for the CDR3 is TGTGCCAGCAGTTTAACAGGACGAACCCATGGCTACACCTTC. The chain combines TRBV27 with TRBJ1-2; tentatively, D is TRBD1 (5 bases). The CDR3 has 14 amino acids. Germline V gene data show CDR1 as MNHEY and CDR2 as SMNVEV (reference sequence). Trimming cost V 2 bases and J 6 bases, with 13 bases left between them.

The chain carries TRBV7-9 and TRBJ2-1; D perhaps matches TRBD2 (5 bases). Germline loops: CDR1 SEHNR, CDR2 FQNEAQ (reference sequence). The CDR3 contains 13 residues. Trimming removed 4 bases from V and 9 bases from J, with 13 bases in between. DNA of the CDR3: TGTGCCAGCAGCTCTAACGGCGGGTTTGAGCAGTTCTTC. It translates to CASSSNGGFEQFF.

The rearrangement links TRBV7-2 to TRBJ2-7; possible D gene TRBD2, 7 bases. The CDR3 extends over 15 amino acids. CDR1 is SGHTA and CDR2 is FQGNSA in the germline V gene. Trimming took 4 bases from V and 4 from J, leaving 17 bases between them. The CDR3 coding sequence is TGTGCCAGCAGCTCCAGCGGGCGGGGGCCATACGAGCAGTACTTC. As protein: CASSSSGRGPYEQYF.

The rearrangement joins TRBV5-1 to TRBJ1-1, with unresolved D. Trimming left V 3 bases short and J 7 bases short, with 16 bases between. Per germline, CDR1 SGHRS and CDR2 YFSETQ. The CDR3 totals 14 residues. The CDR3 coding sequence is TGCGCCAGCAGCTCGGCGGAGGGCCTCAGTGAAGCTTTCTTT. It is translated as CASSSAEGLSEAFF. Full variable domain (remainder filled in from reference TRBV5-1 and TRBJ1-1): KAGVTQTPRYLIKTRGQQVTLSCSPISGHRSVSWYQQTPGQGLQFLFEYFSETQRNKGNFPGRFSGRQFSNSRSEMNVSTLELGDSALYLCASSSAEGLSEAFFGQGTRLTVV.

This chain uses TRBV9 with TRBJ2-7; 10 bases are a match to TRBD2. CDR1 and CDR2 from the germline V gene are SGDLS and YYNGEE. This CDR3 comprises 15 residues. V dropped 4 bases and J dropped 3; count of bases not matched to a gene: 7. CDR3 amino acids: CASSTIGTSVYEQYF. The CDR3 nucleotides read TGTGCCAGCAGCACTATTGGGACTAGCGTCTACGAGCAGTACTTC.

The CDR3 sequence: CASSAGTGRYEQYF. DNA for the CDR3: TGTGCCAGCAGCGCCGGGACAGGGAGATACGAGCAGTACTTC. The chain has TRBV14 and TRBJ2-7; 9 bases are a match to TRBD1. Germline assignment: CDR1 SGHDN and CDR2 FVKESK. The CDR3 runs to 14 residues. Trimming took 5 bases from V and 4 from J; bases not matched to a gene: 6.

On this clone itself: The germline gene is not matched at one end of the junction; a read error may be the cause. The CDR3 bases are TGTGCCATCAGTGAGGACGGGAGGAGGTCTGAAGTCGATTTT. The encoded protein is CAISEDGRRSEVDF. V is TRBV10-3 and J is TRBJ2-3, with TRBD2 matching 7 bases. The CDR3 is 14 residues long. Germline V CDR1 and CDR2: ENHRY, SYGVKD.

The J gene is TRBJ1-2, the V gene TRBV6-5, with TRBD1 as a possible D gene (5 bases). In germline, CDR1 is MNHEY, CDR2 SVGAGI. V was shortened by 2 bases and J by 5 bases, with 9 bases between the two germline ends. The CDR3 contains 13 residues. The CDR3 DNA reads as TGTGCCAGCAGTTACGACAGATTGTATGGCTACACCTTC. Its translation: CASSYDRLYGYTF.

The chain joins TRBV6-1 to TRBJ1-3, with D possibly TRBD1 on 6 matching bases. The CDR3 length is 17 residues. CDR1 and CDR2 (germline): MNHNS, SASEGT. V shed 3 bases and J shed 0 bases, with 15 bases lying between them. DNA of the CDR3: TGTGCCAGCAGTGATGGGGGCTTCCAGAGCTCTGGAAACACCATATATTTT. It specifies CASSDGGFQSSGNTIYF.

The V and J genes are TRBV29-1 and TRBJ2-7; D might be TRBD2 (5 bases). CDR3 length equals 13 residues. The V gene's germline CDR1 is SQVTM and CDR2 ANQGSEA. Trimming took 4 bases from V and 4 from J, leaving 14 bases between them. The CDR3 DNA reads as TGCAGCGTTGGAGCAGGACTTAGGTACGAGCAGTACTTC. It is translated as CSVGAGLRYEQYF.

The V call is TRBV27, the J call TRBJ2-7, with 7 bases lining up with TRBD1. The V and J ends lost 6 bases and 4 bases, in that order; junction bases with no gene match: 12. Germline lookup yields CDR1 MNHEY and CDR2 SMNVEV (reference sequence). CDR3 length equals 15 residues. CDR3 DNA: TGTGCCAGCAGACTCAACAGGGGCTTCCATTACGAGCAGTACTTC. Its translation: CASRLNRGFHYEQYF.